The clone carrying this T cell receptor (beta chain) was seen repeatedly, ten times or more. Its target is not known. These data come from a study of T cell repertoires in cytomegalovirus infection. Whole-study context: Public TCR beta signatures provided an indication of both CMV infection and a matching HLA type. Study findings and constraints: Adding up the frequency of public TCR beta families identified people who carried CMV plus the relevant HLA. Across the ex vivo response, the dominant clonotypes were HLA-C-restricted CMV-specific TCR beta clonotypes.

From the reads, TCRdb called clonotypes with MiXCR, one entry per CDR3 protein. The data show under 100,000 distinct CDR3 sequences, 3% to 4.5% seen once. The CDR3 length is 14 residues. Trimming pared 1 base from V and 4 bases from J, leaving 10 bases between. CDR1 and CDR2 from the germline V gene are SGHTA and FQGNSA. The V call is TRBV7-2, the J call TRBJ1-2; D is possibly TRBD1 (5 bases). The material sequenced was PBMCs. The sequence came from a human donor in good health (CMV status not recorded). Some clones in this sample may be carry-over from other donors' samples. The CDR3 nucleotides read TGTGCCAGCAGCTTAGGCCCAGGGCGCTATGGCTACACCTTC. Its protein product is CASSLGPGRYGYTF.